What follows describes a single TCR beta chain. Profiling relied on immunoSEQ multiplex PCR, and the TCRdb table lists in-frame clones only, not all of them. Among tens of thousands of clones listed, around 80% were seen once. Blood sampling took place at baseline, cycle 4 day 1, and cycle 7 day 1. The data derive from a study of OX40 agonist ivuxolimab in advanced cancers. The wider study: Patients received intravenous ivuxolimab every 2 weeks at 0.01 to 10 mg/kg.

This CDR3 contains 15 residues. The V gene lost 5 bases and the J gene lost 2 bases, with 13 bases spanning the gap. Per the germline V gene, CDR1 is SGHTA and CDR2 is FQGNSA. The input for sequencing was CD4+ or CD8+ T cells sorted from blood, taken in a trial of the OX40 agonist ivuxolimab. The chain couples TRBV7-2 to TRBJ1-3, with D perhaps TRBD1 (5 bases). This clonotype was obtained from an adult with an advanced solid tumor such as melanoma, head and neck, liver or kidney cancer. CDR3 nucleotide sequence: TGTGCCAGCAGCGTTGGGACGGGTACTGGAAACACCATATATTTT. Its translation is CASSVGTGTGNTIYF.